This T cell receptor (beta chain) was documented in a study of early T cells in non-severe SARS-CoV-2 infection. Overall study: Unsorted whole blood bulk RNA was sequenced, with unpaired chains.

Unique molecular identifier tags were affixed to discrete cDNA molecules. MiXCR, applied by TCRdb to the 5' RACE reads, yields one record per CDR3 protein. The data hold about 33,000 distinct CDR3 sequences, with 4.5% to 5% observed a single time. Deletions cut 4 bases from V and 1 base from J, with 10 bases between. The CDR3 covers 14 residues. Germline V CDR1 and CDR2: MNHEY, SVGEGT. This sequence was found in an adult who was a healthcare worker with PCR-confirmed SARS-CoV-2 infection or an uninfected control (not recorded which). The rearrangement joins TRBV6-2 or TRBV6-3 to TRBJ1-1; tentatively, D is TRBD1 (5 bases). The sample was whole blood. In DNA form, the CDR3 reads TGTGCCAGCAGTTCCTGGGGCGGGAACACTGAAGCTTTCTTT. This codes for CASSSWGGNTEAFF.